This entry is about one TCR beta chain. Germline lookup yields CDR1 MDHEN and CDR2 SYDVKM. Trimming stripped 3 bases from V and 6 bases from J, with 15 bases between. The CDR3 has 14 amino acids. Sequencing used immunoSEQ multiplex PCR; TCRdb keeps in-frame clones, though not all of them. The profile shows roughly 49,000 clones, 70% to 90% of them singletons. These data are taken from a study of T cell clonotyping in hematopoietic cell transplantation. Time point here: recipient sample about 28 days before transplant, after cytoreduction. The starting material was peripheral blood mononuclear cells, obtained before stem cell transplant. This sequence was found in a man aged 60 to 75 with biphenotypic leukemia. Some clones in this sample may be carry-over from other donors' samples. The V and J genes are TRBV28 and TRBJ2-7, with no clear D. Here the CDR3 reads CASSFNSHPSEQYF. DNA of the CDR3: TGTGCCAGCAGTTTTAACAGCCACCCCAGCGAGCAGTACTTC.